Below, one T cell receptor beta chain is given with its context. Its antigen is not known. This entry is derived from a study of vaccination and CD4 T cells after COVID-19. Germline CDR1 is MNHEY and CDR2 is SVGAGI. Trimming pared 2 bases from V and 0 bases from J, leaving 9 bases between. The CDR3 runs to 15 residues. The Oncomine TCR Beta short-read assay was what sequenced the DNA obtained from cultured CD4+ T cells. A single record per CDR3 protein comes from TCRdb applying MiXCR to the PCR reads. Of about 20,000 distinct CDR3 sequences listed, roughly three fifths were seen once; the top ten hold about 9.8%. The sample's treatment: approximately nine-day PBMC culture with coronavirus spike peptide pools or control peptides (ViraFEST assay).

The clonotype comes from a human donor who had recovered from COVID-19. The chain combines TRBV6-5 with TRBJ2-3; possibly TRBD2 for D (6 bases). The sample consisted of CD4+ T cells from blood, cultured in vitro, taken after SARS-CoV-2 vaccination. CDR3 nucleotides: TGTGCCAGCAGTTACCTGGGGACTAGCACAGATACGCAGTATTTT. It is translated as CASSYLGTSTDTQYF.